These T cell receptor beta chains were read from a single sample in a study of T cells expressing NK-cell markers. TCRdb processed the 5' RACE reads again and assigns one entry to each CDR3 protein, with no DNA. In all, the sample yields about 260,000 distinct CDR3 sequences. The sequencing sample was made of blood T cells: a sorted CD56 or NKG2C T cell subset, CD4+ or CD8+ T cells, or bulk PBMC T cells (not recorded which). These receptors all stem from a man aged 18 to 29 in good health. Each CDR3 is given with its conserved first and last residue.

j_call | v_call | cdr3_aa
TRBJ2-5 | TRBV10-3 | CAISESWQEQETQYF
TRBJ2-2 | TRBV7-6 | CASSYGRADTGELFF
TRBJ1-5 | TRBV20-1 | CSARDALRKKDQPQHF
TRBJ1-2 | TRBV7-6 | CASSLEGQGPYGYTF
TRBJ2-5 | TRBV7-2 | CASSLGSIWTVGTQYF
TRBJ1-4 | TRBV6-5 | CASSSQRGGKLFF
TRBJ2-3 | TRBV6-6 | CASKESIHPVSTDTQYF
TRBJ2-2 | TRBV19 | CASSIVSTAGPGELFF
TRBJ2-7 | TRBV7-2 | CASSLVAGGGEQYF
TRBJ1-2 | TRBV19 | CASSLEGPYGYTF
TRBJ2-5 | TRBV12-3/TRBV12-4 | CASSSLWDRETQYF
TRBJ1-5 | TRBV12-3/TRBV12-4 | CASSLSGDQPQHF
TRBJ1-2 | TRBV18 | CASSPVDTGNYGYTF
TRBJ2-1 | TRBV12-3/TRBV12-4 | CASSWTSGRLDNEQFF
TRBJ2-2 | TRBV6-2/TRBV6-3 | CATSGSGELFF
TRBJ2-7 | TRBV15 | CATSSLAGQTPQQYF
TRBJ1-1 | TRBV27 | CASSSLQGKAFF
TRBJ1-2 | TRBV29-1 | CSVPGQGAGFHTF
TRBJ1-3 | TRBV5-1 | CASSLGQVLSGNTIYF
TRBJ2-7 | TRBV6-1 | CASARTPSSYEQYF
TRBJ2-3 | TRBV5-1 | CASSYEGASTDTQYF
TRBJ2-6 | TRBV7-3 | CASSSIPGPRPGANVLTF
TRBJ2-1 | TRBV10-3 | CAIMSVAGKGGSYNEQFF
TRBJ2-2 | TRBV10-3 | CATARAKNTGELFF
TRBJ2-1 | TRBV7-3 | CASSSVAGVNNEQFF
TRBJ1-2 | TRBV20-1 | CSARAGAYGYTF
TRBJ2-5 | TRBV12-3/TRBV12-4 | CASGLAGGQETQYF
TRBJ2-1 | TRBV12-3/TRBV12-4 | CASSSPLDRPLNNEQFF
TRBJ1-2 | TRBV7-2 | CASSLEKGASYGYTF